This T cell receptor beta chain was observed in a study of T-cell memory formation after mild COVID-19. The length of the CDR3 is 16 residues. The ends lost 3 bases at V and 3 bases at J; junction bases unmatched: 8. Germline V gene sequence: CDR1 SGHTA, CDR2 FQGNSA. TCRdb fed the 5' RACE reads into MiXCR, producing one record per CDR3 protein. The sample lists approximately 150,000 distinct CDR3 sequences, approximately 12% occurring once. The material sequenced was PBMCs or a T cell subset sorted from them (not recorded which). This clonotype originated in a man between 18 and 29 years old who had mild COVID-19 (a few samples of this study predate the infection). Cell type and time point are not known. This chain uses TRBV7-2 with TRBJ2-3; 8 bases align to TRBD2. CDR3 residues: CASSFDPGLGTDTQYF. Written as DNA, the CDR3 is TGTGCCAGCAGCTTTGATCCGGGACTAGGGACAGATACGCAGTATTTT.